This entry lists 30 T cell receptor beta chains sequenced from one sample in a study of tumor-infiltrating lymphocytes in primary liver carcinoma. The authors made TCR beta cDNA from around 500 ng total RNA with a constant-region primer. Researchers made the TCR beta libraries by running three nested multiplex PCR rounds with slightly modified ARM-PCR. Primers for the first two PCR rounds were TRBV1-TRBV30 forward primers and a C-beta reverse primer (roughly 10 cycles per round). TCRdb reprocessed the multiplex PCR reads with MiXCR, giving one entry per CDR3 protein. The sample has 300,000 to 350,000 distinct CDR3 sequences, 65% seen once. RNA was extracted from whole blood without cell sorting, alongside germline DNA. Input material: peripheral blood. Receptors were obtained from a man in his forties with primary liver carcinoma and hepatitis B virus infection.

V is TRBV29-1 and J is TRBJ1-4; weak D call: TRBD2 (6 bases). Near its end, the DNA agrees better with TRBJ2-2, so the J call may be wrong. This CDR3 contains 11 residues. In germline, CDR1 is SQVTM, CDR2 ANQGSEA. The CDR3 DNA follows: TGCAGCGTGGGGGGAGTGGGGGAGCTGTTTTTT. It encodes CSVGGVGELFF.

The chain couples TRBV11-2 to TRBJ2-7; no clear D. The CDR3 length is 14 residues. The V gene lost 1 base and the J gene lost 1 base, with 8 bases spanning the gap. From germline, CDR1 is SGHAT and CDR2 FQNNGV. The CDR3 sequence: CASSLGHTSYEQYF. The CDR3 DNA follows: TGTGCCAGCAGCTTAGGTCATACTTCCTACGAGCAGTACTTC.

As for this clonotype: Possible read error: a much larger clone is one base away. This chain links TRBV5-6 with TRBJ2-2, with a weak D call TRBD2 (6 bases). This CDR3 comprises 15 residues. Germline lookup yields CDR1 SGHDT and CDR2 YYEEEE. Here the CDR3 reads CASSLREAGTGVLFF. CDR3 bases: TGTGCCAGCAGCTTGAGGGAGGCTGGAACCGGGGTGCTGTTTTTT.

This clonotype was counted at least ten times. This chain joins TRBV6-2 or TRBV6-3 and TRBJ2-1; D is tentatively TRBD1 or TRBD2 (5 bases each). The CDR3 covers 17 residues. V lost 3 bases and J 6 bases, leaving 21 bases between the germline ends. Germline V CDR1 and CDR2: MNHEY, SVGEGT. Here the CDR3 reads CASSYGYAGQGANEQFF. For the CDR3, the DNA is TGTGCCAGCAGTTATGGCTATGCGGGCCAAGGGGCCAATGAGCAGTTCTTC.

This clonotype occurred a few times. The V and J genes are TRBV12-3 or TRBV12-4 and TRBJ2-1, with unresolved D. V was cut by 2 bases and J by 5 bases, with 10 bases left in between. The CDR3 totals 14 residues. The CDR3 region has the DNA TGTGCCAGCAGTTTATTTTTACAAAACAATGAGCAGTTCTTC. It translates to CASSLFLQNNEQFF.

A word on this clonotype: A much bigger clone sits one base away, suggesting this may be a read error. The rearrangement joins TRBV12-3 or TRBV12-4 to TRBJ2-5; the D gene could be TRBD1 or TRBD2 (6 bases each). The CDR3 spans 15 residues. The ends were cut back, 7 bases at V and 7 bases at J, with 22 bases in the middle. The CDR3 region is CASNTVLGGGGTQYF. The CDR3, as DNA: TGTGCCAGCAATACCGTTTTGGGGGGCGGAGGGACCCAGTACTTC.

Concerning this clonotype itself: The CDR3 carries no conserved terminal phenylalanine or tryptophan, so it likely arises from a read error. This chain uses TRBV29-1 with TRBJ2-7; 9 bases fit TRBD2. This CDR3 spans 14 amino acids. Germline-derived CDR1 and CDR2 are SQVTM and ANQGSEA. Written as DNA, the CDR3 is TGCAGTGTGACCAAGGAGCGACTAGCGGACGAGCAGTACTAC. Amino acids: CSVTKERLADEQYY.

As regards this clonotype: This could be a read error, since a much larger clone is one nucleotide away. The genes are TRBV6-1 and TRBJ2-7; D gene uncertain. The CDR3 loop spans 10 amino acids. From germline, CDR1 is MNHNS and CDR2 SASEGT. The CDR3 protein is CASSTYKQYF. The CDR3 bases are TGTGCCAGCAGTACCTACAAGCAGTACTTC.

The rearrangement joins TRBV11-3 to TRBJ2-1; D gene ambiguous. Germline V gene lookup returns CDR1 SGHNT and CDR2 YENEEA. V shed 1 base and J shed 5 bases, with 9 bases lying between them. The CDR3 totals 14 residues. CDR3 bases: TGTGCCAGCAGCTTAGTTGGGTTTAACAATGAGCAGTTCTTC. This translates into CASSLVGFNNEQFF.

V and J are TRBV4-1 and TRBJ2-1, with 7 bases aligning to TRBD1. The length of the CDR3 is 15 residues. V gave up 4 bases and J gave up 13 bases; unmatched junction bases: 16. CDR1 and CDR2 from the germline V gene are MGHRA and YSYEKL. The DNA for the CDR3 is TGCGCCAGCAGCCTACGACAGGGAATCTACAGTGAACAGTTCTTC. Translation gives CASSLRQGIYSEQFF.

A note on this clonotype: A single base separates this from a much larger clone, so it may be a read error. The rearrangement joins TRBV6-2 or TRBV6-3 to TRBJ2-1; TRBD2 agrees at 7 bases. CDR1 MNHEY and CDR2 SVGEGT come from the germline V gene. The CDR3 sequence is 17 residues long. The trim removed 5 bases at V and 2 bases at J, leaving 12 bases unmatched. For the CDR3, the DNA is TGTGCCAGCAGTATCCCCCTCTTCGGGAGGACCTACAATGAGCAGTTCTTC. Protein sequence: CASSIPLFGRTYNEQFF.

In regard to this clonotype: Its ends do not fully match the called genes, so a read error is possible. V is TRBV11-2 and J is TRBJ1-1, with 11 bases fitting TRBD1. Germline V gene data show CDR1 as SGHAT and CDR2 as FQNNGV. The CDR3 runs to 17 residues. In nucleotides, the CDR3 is TGTGCCAGCAGCTTAGGGACAGGGGGCCTCGGATACATTGAAGCTTTATTT. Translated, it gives CASSLGTGGLGYIEALF.

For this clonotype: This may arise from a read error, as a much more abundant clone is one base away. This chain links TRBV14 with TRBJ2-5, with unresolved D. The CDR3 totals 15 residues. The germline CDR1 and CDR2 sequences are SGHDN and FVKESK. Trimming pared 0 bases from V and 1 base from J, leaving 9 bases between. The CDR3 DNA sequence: TGTGCCAGCAGCCAAGATTGGCAGGTCCAAGAGACCCAGTACTTC. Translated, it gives CASSQDWQVQETQYF. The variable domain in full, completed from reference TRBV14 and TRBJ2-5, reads EAGVTQFPSHSVIEKGQTVTLRCDPISGHDNLYWYRRVMGKEIKFLLHFVKESKQDESGMPNNRFLAERTGGTYSTLKVQPAELEDSGVYFCASSQDWQVQETQYFGPGTRLLVL.

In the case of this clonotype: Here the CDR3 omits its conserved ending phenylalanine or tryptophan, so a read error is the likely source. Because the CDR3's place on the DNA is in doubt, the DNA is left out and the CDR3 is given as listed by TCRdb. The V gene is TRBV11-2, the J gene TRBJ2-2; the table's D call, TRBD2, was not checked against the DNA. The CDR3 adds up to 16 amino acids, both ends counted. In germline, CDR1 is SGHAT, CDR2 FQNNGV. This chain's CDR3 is CASSQGLAGVTGELFI.

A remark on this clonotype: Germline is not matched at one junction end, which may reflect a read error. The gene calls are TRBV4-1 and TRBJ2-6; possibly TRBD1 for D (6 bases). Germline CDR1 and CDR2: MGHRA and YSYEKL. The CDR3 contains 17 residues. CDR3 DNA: TGCGCAAGCAGCCAAGTGCCACCAGGGGTTGGGGCCAACGTCCTGACTTTC. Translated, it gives CASSQVPPGVGANVLTF.

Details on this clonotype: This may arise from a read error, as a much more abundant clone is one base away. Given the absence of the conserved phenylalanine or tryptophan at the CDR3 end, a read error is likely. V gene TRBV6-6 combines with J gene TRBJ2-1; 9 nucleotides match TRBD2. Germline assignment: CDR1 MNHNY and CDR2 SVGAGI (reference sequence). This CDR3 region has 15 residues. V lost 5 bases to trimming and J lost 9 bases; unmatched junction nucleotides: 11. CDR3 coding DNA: TGTGCCAGCAGTCCCCTGGAGCGGGAGGAGAGTGAGCAGTTCTCC. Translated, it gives CASSPLEREESEQFS.

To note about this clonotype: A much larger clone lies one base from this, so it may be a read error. The CDR3 DNA reads TGCGCCAGCATCCAAATACTAGCGGGAGGCATAGGTACGCAGTATTTT. Its translation is CASIQILAGGIGTQYF. The chain uses TRBV4-1 and TRBJ2-3; 12 nucleotides agree with TRBD2. The CDR3 consists of 16 residues. The germline gives CDR1 MGHRA, CDR2 YSYEKL.

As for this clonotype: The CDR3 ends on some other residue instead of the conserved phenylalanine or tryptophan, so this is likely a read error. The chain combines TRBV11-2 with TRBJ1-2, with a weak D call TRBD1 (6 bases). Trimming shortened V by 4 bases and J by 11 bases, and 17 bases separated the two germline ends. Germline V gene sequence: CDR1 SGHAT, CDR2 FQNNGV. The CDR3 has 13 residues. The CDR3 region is CASSSQGPLVYTL. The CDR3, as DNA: TGTGCCAGCAGCTCCCAGGGGCCCCTTGTTTACACCTTA.

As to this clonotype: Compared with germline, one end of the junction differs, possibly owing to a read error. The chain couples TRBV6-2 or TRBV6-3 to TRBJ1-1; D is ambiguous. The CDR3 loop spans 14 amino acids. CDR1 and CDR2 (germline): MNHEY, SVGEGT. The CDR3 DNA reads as TGTGCCAGTAGCTACCCAGAGCTGAAGACTGAAGCTTTCTTT. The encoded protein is CASSYPELKTEAFF.

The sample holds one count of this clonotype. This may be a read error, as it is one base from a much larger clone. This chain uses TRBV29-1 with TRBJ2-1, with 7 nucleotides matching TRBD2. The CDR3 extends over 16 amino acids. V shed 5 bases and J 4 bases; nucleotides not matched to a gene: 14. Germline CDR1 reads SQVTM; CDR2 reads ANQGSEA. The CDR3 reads CSVLGTIGRPYNEQFF. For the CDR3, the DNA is TGCAGCGTTCTTGGGACTATCGGGAGGCCATACAATGAGCAGTTCTTC.

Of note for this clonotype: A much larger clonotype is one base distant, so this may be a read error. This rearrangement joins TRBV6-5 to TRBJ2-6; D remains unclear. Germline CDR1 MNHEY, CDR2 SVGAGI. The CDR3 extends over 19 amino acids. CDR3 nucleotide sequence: TGTGCCAACAGTTCCCTTGGAGACTCGCGCGCTGGGGGGGCCAACGTCCTGACTTTC. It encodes CANSSLGDSRAGGANVLTF.

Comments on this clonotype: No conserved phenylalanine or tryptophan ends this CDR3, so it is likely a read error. The CDR3 loop reads CASSQARGGGTEAFY. As DNA, the CDR3 is TGTGCCAGCAGCCAGGCCCGGGGGGGAGGAACTGAAGCTTTCTAT. This chain joins TRBV4-2 and TRBJ1-1; perhaps TRBD1 as D (5 bases). The V and J ends lost 3 bases and 5 bases respectively, with 16 bases between them. The CDR3 is made up of 15 amino acids. Looked up from germline, CDR1 is LGHNA and CDR2 is YNFKEQ.

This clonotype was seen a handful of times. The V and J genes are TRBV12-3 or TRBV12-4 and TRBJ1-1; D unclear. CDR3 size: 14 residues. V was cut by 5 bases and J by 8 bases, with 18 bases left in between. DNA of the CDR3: TGTGCCAGCAGTCACCTCAGTGGGCTGCGGGAAGCTTTCTTT. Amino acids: CASSHLSGLREAFF.

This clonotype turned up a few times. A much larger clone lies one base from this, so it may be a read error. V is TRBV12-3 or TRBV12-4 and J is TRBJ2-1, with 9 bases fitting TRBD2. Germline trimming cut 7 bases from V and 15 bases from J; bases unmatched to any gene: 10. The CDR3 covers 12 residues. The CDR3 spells CASITYSGSPFF. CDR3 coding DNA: TGTGCCAGCATCACTTATAGCGGGAGTCCGTTCTTC.

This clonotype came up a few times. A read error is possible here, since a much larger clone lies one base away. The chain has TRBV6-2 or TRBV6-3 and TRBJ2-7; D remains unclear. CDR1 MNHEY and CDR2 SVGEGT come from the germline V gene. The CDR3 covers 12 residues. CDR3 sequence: CASTPRPYKQYF. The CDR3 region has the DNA TGTGCCAGCACCCCAAGACCCTACAAGCAGTACTTC.

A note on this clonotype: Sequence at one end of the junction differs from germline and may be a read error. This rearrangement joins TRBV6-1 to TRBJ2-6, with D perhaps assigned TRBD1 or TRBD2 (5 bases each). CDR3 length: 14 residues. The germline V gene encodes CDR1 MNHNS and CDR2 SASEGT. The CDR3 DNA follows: TGTGCCTGCAGTTCAGGTTCCGGGGCCAGCGTCCTGACTTTC. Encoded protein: CACSSGSGASVLTF.

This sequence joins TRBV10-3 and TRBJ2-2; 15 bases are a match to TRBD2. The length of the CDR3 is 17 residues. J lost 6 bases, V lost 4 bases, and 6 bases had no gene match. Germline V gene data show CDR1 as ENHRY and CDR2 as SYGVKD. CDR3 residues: CAISATGLAGGSGELFF. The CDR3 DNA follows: TGTGCCATCAGTGCAACGGGACTAGCGGGAGGCTCCGGGGAGCTGTTTTTT.

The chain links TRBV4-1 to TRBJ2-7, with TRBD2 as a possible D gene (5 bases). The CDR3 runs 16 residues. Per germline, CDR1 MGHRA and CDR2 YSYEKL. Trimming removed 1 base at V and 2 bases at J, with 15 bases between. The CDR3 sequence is CASSQGEVSGAYEQYF. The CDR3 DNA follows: TGCGCCAGCAGCCAAGGTGAAGTAAGCGGAGCCTACGAGCAGTACTTC.

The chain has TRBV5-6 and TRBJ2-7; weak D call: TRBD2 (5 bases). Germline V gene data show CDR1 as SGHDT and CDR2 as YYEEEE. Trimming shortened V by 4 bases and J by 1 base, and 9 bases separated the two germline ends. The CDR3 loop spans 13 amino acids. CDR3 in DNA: TGTGCCAGCAGCCCGGAGGTGTCCTACGAGCAGTACTTC. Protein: CASSPEVSYEQYF.

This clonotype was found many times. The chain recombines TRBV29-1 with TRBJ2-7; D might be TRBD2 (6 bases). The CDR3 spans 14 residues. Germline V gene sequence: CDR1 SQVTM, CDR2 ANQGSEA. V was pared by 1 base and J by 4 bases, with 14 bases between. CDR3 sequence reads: CSVEGGSGGYEQYF. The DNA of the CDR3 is TGCAGCGTTGAAGGGGGGTCCGGGGGATACGAGCAGTACTTC.